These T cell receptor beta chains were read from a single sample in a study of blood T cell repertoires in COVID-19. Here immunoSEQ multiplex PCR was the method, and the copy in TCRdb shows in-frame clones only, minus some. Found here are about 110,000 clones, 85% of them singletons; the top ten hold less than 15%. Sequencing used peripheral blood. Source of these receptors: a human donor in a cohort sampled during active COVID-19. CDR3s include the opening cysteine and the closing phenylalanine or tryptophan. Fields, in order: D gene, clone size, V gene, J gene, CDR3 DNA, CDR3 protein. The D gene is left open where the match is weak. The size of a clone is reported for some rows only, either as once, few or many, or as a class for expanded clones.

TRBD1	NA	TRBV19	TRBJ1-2	TGTGCCAGTAGTATGGCAGGGGGCGAGTCGTTCAGCTATGGCTACACCTTC	CASSMAGGESFSYGYTF
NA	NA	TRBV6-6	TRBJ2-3	TGTGCCAGCAGCCCGATGGGCCACACAGATACGCAGTATTTT	CASSPMGHTDTQYF
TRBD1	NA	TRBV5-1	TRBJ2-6	TGCGCCAGCAGCTTTGACAGGGCCACCTCTGGGGCCAACGTCCTGACTTTC	CASSFDRATSGANVLTF
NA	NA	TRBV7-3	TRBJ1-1	TGTGCCAGCAGCTCCTCGGGGAACGCAGAAGCTTTCTTT	CASSSSGNAEAFF
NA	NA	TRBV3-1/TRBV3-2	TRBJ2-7	TGTGCCAGCAGCCAAGCTCAGGGGTCCCCCTACGAGCAGTACTTC	CASSQAQGSPYEQYF
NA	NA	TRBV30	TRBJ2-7	TGTGCCTGGAGTACGGTCTACGAGCAGTACTTC	CAWSTVYEQYF
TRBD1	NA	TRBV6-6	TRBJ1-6	TGTGCCAGCAGTAATCAGGGGGCTTATTCACCCCTCCACTTT	CASSNQGAYSPLHF
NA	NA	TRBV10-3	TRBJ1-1	TGTGCCATCAGCCGACCGGGAACTGAAGCTTTCTTT	CAISRPGTEAFF
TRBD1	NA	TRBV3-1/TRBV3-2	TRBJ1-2	TGTGCCAGCAGCCAAGTAGGGGGCGCCGGGGATGGCTACACCTTC	CASSQVGGAGDGYTF
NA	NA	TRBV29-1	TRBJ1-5	TGCAGCGCTAGGGAAACGGGAAATCAGCCCCAGCATTTT	CSARETGNQPQHF
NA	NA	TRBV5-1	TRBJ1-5	TGCGCCAGCTCCGAGGGGGGGCCGGGCAATCAGCCCCAGCATTTT	CASSEGGPGNQPQHF
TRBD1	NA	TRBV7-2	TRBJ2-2	TGTGCCAGCAGCTTCGGGACAGGAACGAACACCGGGGAGCTGTTTTTT	CASSFGTGTNTGELFF
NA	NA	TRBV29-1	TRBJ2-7	TGCAGCGTTGTTCCAGGGGCCTACGAGCAGTACTTC	CSVVPGAYEQYF
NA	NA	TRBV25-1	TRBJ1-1	TGTGCCAGCCTGGGGGCAGGACAAATGAACACTGAAGCTTTCTTT	CASLGAGQMNTEAFF
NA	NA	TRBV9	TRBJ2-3	TGTGCCAGCAGCGCCGATTGGACTGATAGCACAGATACGCAGTATTTT	CASSADWTDSTDTQYF
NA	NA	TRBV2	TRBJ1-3	TGTGCCAGCAGGGAGGTGCTGGACACCATATATTTT	CASREVLDTIYF
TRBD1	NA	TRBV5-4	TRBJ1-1	TGTGCCAGCAGGCCGGATTTGGGGACAGATCTACTCACTGAAGCTTTCTTT	CASRPDLGTDLLTEAFF
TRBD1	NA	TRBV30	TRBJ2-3	TGTGCCTACATACCGGGACAGGGGACCACAGATACGCAGTATTTT	CAYIPGQGTTDTQYF
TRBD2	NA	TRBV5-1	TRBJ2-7	TGCGCCAGCAGCACGGGAGGCAGTCTGACCTACGAGCAGTACTTC	CASSTGGSLTYEQYF
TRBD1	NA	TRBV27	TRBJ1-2	TGTGCCAGCAGTTCCGGTACAGGGGGGTTCTATGGCTACACCTTC	CASSSGTGGFYGYTF
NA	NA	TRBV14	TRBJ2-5	TGTGCCAGCAGCCAAGATCTAGGAACTTGGGAGACCCAGTACTTC	CASSQDLGTWETQYF
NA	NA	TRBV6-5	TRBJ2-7	TGTGCCAGCAGTCCGGGAAACTACGAGCAGTACTTC	CASSPGNYEQYF
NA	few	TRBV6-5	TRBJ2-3	TGTGCCAGCAGTTACGGGCTGACAGGGAGGGATACGCAGTATTTT	CASSYGLTGRDTQYF
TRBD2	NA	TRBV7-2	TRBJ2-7	TGTGCCAGCAGCTTAGTTGCTAGCGGGGGCGTCCTCTCCTACGAGCAGTACTTC	CASSLVASGGVLSYEQYF
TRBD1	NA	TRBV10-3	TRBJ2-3	TGTGCCACGAGGACAGGGACTAGCACAGATACGCAGTATTTT	CATRTGTSTDTQYF
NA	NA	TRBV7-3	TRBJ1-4	TGTGCCAGCCTTCGGCGTGTAGGGACTGGCGAAAAACTGTTTTTT	CASLRRVGTGEKLFF
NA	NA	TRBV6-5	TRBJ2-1	TGTGCCAGCCTGGGACTGCTCTCCTACAATGAGCAGTTCTTC	CASLGLLSYNEQFF
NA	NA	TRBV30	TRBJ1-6	TGTGCCTGGAGTCCCGACAGCTATAATTCACCCCTCCACTTT	CAWSPDSYNSPLHF
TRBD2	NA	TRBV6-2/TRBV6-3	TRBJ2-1	TGTGCCAGCAGTTTACTAGCGGGGGGGTCTGAGGAGCAGTTCTTC	CASSLLAGGSEEQFF
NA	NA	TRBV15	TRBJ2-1	TGTGCCACCAGCAGAGGCCCCGAGACATACAATGAGCAGTTCTTC	CATSRGPETYNEQFF
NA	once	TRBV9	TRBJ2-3	TGTGCCAGCAGCGTAGCACGGCGGCAGGGGACCACAGATACGCAGTATTTT	CASSVARRQGTTDTQYF
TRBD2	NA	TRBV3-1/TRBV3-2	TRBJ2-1	TGTGCCAGCACGAGGCGGGGGGGTAGGAATGAGCAGTTCTTC	CASTRRGGRNEQFF
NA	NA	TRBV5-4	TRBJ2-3	TGTGCCAGCAGCTTGGGGATGTGGGGGGGCACAGATACGCAGTATTTT	CASSLGMWGGTDTQYF
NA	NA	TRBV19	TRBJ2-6	TGTGCCAGTAGTTTTCGAGGGATTGCTGGGGCCAACGTCCTGACTTTC	CASSFRGIAGANVLTF
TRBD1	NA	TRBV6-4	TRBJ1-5	TGTGCCAGCAGTGACTCGGTGACAGGGGAGGTCCAGCCCCAGCATTTT	CASSDSVTGEVQPQHF
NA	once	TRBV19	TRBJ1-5	TGTGCCAGTAGTACCTACAGTGAGCCCCAGCATTTT	CASSTYSEPQHF
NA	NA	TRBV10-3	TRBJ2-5	TGTGCCATCAGTGAGCCGGGGGGGGGACAGAGACAAGAGACCCAGTACTTC	CAISEPGGGQRQETQYF
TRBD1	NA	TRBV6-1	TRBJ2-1	TGTGCCAGCAGTGACCACAGGGGATGGGAGTTCTTC	CASSDHRGWEFF
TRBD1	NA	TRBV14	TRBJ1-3	TGTGCCAGCAGCCAGGACAGGGGAAACACCATATATTTT	CASSQDRGNTIYF
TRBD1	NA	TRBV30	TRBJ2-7	TGTGCCTGGAGTCAGTGGACAGGTTCCTACGAGCAGTACTTC	CAWSQWTGSYEQYF
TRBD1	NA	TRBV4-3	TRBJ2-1	TGCGCCAGCAGCCAGGACAGGGGGCTCTACAATGAGCAGTTCTTC	CASSQDRGLYNEQFF
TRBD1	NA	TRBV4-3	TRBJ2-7	TGCGCCAGCAGCCAAGAATTAAGGACAGGGGTGGACGAGCAGTACTTC	CASSQELRTGVDEQYF
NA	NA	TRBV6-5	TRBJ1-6	TGTGCCAGCAGTACTGGGGCGTATAATTCACCCCTCCACTTT	CASSTGAYNSPLHF
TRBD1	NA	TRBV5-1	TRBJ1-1	TGCGCCAGCAGCGAAACAGGGGCCGCTACCGATGAAGCTTTCTTT	CASSETGAATDEAFF
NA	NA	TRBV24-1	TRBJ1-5	TGTGCCACCAGTACAGGGCAGAGCAATCAGCCCCAGCATTTT	CATSTGQSNQPQHF
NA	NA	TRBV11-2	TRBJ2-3	TGTGCCAGCAGCTTACCGGGGGACCCTCTTACGCAGTATTTT	CASSLPGDPLTQYF
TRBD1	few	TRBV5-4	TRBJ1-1	TGTGCCAGCAGCCCGGGACAGGTTGACACTGAAGCTTTCTTT	CASSPGQVDTEAFF
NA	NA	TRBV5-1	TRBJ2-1	TGCGCCAGCAGCTTGGACGGCTCCTACAATGAGCAGTTCTTC	CASSLDGSYNEQFF
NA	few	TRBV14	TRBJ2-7	TGTGCCAGCAGCCAAGTAGTGACTGGCGAGCAGTACTTC	CASSQVVTGEQYF
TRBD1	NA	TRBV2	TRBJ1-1	TGTGCCAGCAGTGGAGGAGGACAGGGGGGCACTGAAGCTTTCTTT	CASSGGGQGGTEAFF
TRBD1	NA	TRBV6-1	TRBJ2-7	TGTGCCAGCAGTGAAGGGGTCCCCGACAGGGGGCGCTTCTTC	CASSEGVPDRGRFF
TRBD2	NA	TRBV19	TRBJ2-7	TGTGCCAGTAGTCTGGACGGACGCGGGGGCGAGCAGTACTTC	CASSLDGRGGEQYF
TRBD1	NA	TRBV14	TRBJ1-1	TGTGCCAGCAGCGAGGACAGGGCTATCACTGAAGCTTTCTTT	CASSEDRAITEAFF
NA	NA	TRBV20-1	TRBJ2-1	TGCAGCACTAGGCAGTACAATGAGCAGTTCTTC	CSTRQYNEQFF
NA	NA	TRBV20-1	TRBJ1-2	TGCAGTGTCCCGGACAGCTATGGCTACACCTTC	CSVPDSYGYTF